This TCR beta chain was captured by sequencing in a study of molecular identifiers for immune sequencing clone quantification. TCRdb recomputed calls from the PCR reads with MiXCR, one row per CDR3 protein. Seen here are approximately 320,000 distinct CDR3 sequences, about a quarter observed once, and the top ten hold around 0.74%. The CDR3 is 18 residues long. V shed 5 bases, J shed 0 bases, and the junction held 16 bases outside the gene matches. The germline V gene has CDR1 SEHNR and CDR2 FQNEAQ (reference sequence). This clonotype was counted at least ten times. The sequenced sample was naive CD8+ T cells from blood, with Jurkat cell RNA spiked in. Stated subset: FACS-sorted CD8+CD4-CCR7+CD45RA+ naive T cells. V is TRBV7-9 and J is TRBJ2-7; the match to TRBD2 covers 7 bases. The TCR sequence derives from a human donor in good health. Some libraries in this study had Jurkat cell RNA spiked in. CDR3 DNA sequence: TGTGCCAGCAGCCCTCGGGTCGGGGGGAAAGCCGACTCCTACGAGCAGTACTTC. It codes for CASSPRVGGKADSYEQYF.